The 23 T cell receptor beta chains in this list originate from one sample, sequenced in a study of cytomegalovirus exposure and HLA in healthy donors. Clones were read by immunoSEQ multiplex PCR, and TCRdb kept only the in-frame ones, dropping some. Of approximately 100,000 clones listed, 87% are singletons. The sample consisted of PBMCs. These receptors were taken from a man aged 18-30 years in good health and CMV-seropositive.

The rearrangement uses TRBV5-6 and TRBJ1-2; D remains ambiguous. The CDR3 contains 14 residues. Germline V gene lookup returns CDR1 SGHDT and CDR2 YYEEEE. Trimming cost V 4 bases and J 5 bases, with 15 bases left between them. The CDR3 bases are TGTGCCAGCAGCCCAAAGTCAGTTCAATATGGCTACACCTTC. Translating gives CASSPKSVQYGYTF.

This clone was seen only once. The CDR3 protein is CASSDAFRGRAFF. CDR3 in DNA: TGTGCCAGCAGTGACGCCTTCAGGGGGAGGGCTTTCTTT. The chain joins TRBV6-4 to TRBJ1-1, with 7 bases identical to TRBD1. Trimming took 2 bases from V and 11 from J; bases not matched to a gene: 8. The V gene's germline CDR1 is MRHNA and CDR2 SNTAGT. CDR3 length equals 13 residues.

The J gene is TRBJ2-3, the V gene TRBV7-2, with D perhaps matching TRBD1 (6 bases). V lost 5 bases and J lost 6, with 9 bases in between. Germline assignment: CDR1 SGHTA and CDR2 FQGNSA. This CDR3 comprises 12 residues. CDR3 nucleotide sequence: TGTGCCAGCAGCCCAGGGGCGGATACGCAGTATTTT. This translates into CASSPGADTQYF.

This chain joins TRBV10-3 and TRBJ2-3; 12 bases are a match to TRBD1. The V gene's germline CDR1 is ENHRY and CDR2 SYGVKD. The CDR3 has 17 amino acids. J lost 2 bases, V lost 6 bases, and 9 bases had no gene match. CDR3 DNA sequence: TGTGCCATCAGCGCTGGAGGGGACAGGGGGCCCACAGATACGCAGTATTTT. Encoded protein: CAISAGGDRGPTDTQYF.

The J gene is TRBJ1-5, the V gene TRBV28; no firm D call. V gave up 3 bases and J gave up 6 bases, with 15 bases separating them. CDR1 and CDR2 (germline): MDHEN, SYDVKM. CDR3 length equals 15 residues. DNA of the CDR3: TGTGCCAGCAGTTTTCATTTAGGAGATAGTCAGCCCCAGCATTTT. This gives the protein CASSFHLGDSQPQHF.

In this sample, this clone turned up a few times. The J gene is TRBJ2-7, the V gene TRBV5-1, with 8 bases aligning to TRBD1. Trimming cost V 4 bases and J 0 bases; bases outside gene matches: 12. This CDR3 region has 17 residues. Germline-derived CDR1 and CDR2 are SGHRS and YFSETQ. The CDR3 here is CASSPETIDRGSYEQYF. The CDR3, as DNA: TGCGCCAGCAGCCCAGAGACAATAGACAGGGGCTCCTACGAGCAGTACTTC.

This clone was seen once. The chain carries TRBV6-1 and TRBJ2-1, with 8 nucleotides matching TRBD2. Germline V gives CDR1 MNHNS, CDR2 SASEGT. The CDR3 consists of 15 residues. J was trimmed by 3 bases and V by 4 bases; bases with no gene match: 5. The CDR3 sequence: CASSVAGGYYNEQFF. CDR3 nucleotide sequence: TGTGCCAGCAGTGTGGCGGGAGGTTACTACAATGAGCAGTTCTTC.

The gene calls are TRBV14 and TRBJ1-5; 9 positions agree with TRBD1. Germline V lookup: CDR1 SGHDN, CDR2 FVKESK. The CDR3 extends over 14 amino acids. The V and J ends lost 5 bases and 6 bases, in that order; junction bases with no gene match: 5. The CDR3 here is CASSGTGSGQPQHF. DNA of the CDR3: TGTGCCAGCAGCGGGACAGGGTCTGGTCAGCCCCAGCATTTT.

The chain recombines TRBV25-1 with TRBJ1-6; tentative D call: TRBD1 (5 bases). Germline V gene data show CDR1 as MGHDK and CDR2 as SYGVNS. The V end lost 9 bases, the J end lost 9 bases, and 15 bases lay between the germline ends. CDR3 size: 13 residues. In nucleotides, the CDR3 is TGTGCCAGTCAATTGGGGGGAAGTTCACCCCTCCACTTT. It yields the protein CASQLGGSSPLHF.

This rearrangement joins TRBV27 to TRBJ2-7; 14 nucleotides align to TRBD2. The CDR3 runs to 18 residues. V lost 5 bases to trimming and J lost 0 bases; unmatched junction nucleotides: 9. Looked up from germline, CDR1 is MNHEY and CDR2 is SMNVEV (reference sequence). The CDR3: CASSAWTSGGSSSYEQYF. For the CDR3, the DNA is TGTGCCAGCAGTGCTTGGACTAGCGGGGGGTCCTCCTCCTACGAGCAGTACTTC.

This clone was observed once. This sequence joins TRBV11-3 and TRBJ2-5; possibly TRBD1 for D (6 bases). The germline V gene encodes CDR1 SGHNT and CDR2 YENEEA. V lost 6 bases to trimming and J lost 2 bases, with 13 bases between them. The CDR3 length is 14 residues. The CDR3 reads CASSGGGPQETQYF. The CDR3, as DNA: TGTGCCAGCAGTGGGGGCGGCCCTCAAGAGACCCAGTACTTC.

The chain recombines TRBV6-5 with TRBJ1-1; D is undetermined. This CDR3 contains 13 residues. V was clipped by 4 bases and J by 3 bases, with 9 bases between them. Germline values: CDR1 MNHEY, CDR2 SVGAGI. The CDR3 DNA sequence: TGTGCCAGCAGTTCTGGCTTCGACACTGAAGCTTTCTTT. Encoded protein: CASSSGFDTEAFF.

As DNA, the CDR3 is TGTGCCAGCAGCCCCCCTAGCGGGGGGGGCCGAGAGACCCAGTACTTC. Protein sequence: CASSPPSGGGRETQYF. The chain recombines TRBV5-4 with TRBJ2-5; 12 nucleotides line up with TRBD2. CDR3 length equals 16 residues. In germline, CDR1 is SGHNT, CDR2 YYREEE (reference sequence). The ends lost 4 bases at V and 4 bases at J; junction bases unmatched: 8.

The CDR3 reads CASTLRGQGFEQYF. The CDR3 DNA reads TGCGCCAGCACACTCAGGGGCCAAGGCTTTGAGCAGTACTTC. The chain combines TRBV5-1 with TRBJ2-7; D possibly corresponds to TRBD1 (6 bases). The CDR3 is 14 residues long. The ends were cut back, 6 bases at V and 7 bases at J, with 20 bases in the middle. Germline V gene data show CDR1 as SGHRS and CDR2 as YFSETQ.

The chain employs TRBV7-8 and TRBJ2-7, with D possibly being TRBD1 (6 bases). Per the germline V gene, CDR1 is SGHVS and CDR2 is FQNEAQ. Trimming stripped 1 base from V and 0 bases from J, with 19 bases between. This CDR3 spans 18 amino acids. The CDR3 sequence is CASSLGRAIGQISYEQYF. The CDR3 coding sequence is TGTGCCAGCAGCTTAGGTCGGGCGATAGGACAGATCTCCTACGAGCAGTACTTC.

CDR3 protein: CASSWGTSGGQETQYF. The CDR3 DNA follows: TGCGCCAGCAGCTGGGGGACTAGCGGGGGACAAGAGACCCAGTACTTC. The chain combines TRBV5-1 with TRBJ2-5; 14 nucleotides match TRBD2. The V segment lost 3 bases and the J segment 2 bases; nucleotides outside the gene matches: 3. The length of the CDR3 is 16 residues. Germline loops: CDR1 SGHRS, CDR2 YFSETQ.

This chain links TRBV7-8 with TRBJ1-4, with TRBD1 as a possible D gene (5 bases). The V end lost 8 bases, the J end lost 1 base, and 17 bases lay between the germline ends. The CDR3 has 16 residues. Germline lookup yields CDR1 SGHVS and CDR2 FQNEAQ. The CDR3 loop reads CASGPPGGGTNEKLFF. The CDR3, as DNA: TGTGCCAGCGGCCCTCCGGGGGGTGGAACTAATGAAAAACTGTTTTTT. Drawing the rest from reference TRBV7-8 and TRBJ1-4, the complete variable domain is GAGVSQSPRYKVAKRGQDVALRCDPISGHVSLFWYQQALGQGPEFLTYFQNEAQLDKSGLPSDRFFAERPEGSVSTLKIQRTQQEDSAVYLCASGPPGGGTNEKLFFGSGTQLSVL.

CDR3 region: CSVEGTGPNYEQYF. Written as DNA, the CDR3 is TGCAGCGTTGAGGGGACAGGGCCCAACTACGAGCAGTACTTC. V and J are TRBV29-1 and TRBJ2-7, with TRBD1 matching over 9 bases. CDR1 is SQVTM, CDR2 ANQGSEA, per germline. Germline trimming cut 3 bases from V and 3 bases from J; bases unmatched to any gene: 6. The CDR3 extends over 14 amino acids.

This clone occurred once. The CDR3: CASSLYPPSSGDNEQFF. Here the CDR3 DNA reads TGTGCCAGCAGTTTATACCCTCCGTCGAGCGGAGACAATGAGCAGTTCTTC. This chain uses TRBV27 with TRBJ2-1; tentative D call: TRBD2 (5 bases). The CDR3 runs 17 residues. CDR1 is MNHEY, CDR2 SMNVEV, per germline (reference sequence). Deletions cut 1 base from V and 5 bases from J, with 18 bases between.

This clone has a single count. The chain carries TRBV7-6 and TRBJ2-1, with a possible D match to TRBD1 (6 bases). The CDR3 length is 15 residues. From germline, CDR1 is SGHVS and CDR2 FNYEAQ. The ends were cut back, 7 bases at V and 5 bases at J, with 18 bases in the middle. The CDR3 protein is CASTVGVGAHNEQFF. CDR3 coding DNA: TGTGCCAGCACCGTGGGGGTGGGGGCCCACAATGAGCAGTTCTTC.

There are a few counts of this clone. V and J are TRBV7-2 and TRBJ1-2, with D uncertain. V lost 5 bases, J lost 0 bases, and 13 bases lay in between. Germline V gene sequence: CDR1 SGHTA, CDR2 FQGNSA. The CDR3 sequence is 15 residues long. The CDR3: CASSPPQRPNYGYTF. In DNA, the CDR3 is TGTGCCAGCAGCCCACCACAGAGACCTAACTATGGCTACACCTTC.

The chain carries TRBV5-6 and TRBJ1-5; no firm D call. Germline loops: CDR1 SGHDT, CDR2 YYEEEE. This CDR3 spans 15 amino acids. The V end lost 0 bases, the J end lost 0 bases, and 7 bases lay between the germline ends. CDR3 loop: CASSLAGDSNQPQHF. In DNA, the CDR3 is TGTGCCAGCAGCTTGGCCGGGGATAGCAATCAGCCCCAGCATTTT.

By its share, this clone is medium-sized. DNA for the CDR3: TGTGCCAGTAGTATCTCTTCAGGGGAATTCGACGAGCAGTACTTC. Protein sequence: CASSISSGEFDEQYF. The chain uses TRBV19 and TRBJ2-7; D may be TRBD1 (6 bases). Trimming cost V 3 bases and J 5 bases, with 17 bases left between them. Germline V gene data show CDR1 as LNHDA and CDR2 as SQIVND (reference sequence). The CDR3 spans 15 residues.